This paragraph covers one T cell receptor (beta chain) sequence. Its antigen is unknown. The record has no base qualities; no much larger clone is one base away. V is pared back by 0 bases and J by 1 base, with 19 bases lying between the germline termini. There are 18 amino acids in the CDR3, from cysteine to phenylalanine inclusive. CDR3 DNA only is kept here, 54 bases in frame from base 1. From the germline V gene, CDR1 is MNHEY and CDR2 is SVGEGT. The data belong to a study of blood T cell repertoires in COVID-19 (dated by TCRdb to 2019 to 2021). Looking at the study overall: Samples from collaborators originated in the United States, Italy and Spain and spanned both the acute and convalescent phases of COVID-19. The prospective study material was composed of cDNA or gDNA derived from T cells, B-cell-depleted T cells, or PBMCs. The repertoires were released in a freely available public database meant as a resource for research on the immune response to SARS-CoV-2. A de-identified subject ID, COVID-19 status, age in years and sex were almost always included in the sample metadata. The dataset comprised deeply sampled blood TCRbeta repertoires from subjects exposed to, actively infected with, or recovered from COVID-19. Where available, HLA class I and class II types were taken from metadata supplied by the sample provider and were not determined by assay-based typing. Samples came from the ongoing ImmuneRACE study (first 160 participants) plus 1,254 subjects from 6 global collaborators.

In the prospective study, participants were about 18 to 100 years old, resided in about two dozen geographic areas of the United States, and were enrolled through a virtual design. In the prospective study, cohorts were assigned on the basis of participant-reported clinical history obtained from a screening survey and a study questionnaire. Recovered participants in ImmuneRACE Cohort 3 were defined by two consecutive negative NP/OP PCR tests, clearance by a healthcare professional, or resolution of symptoms. In the prospective study, whole blood, serum and a nasopharyngeal or oropharyngeal swab were collected from each participant by mobile phlebotomists. Over a roughly 2-month period, participants in the prospective study had the option of providing additional blood draws and questionnaires. Blood samples from the prospective study were shipped frozen or at room temperature prior to DNA extraction.

The immunoSEQ Assay, a bias-controlled multiplex PCR, was used to amplify TCRbeta CDR3 regions from genomic DNA. In the paper's pipeline: The number of nucleated cells in each sample was estimated from the amplification of reference gene primers within the assay. To quantify the absolute abundance of each unique TCRbeta CDR3 rearrangement, sequence reads were collapsed and filtered. For each sample, productive Simpson clonality was calculated as the square root of Simpson's diversity index across productive rearrangements. The table comes from immuneACCESS by way of TCRdb, which keeps in-frame sequences with V and J called. Part of the clones is missing from these tables; in studies checked, under half for an unresolved V gene and the rest for unknown reasons. V, J and clone size reflect that table, while D and trimming were determined from the DNA. For this sample there are fewer than 350,000 clones; about 83% appear just once. Clones ranked in the top ten supply about 6.1% of the sample.

The paper as a whole reports these results and caveats: How much clinical and demographic metadata was included differed by source and by participant, and the metadata was provided uncurated.

Sequencing was performed on PBMCs or T cells enriched from blood (not recorded which). Recombination linked TRBV6-2 or TRBV6-3 to TRBJ2-7; the D gene is perhaps TRBD1, from 5 matching bases. This receptor was identified in a middle-aged woman who had recovered from COVID-19. DNA sequence: TGTGCCAGCAGTTACTCGATCGGCGACAGCACCACTTCCTACGAGCAGTACTTC. This gives the protein CASSYSIGDSTTSYEQYF.